The 29 T cell receptor beta chains listed next were all sequenced from one sample in a study of T-cell reconstitution after alpha-beta-depleted transplantation in children. Unique molecular identifiers were used in preparing the TCRbeta library. TCRdb passed the PCR reads through MiXCR, listing each CDR3 protein once. The data contain 140,000 to 150,000 distinct CDR3 sequences, 8.8% of them singletons. This material consisted of PBMCs, mostly from graft donor cells, taken 180 days after TCRalphabeta/CD19-depleted stem cell transplant. The receptors originated from a female patient aged 2-10 years who had a stem cell transplant for congenital amegakaryocytic thrombocytopenia, so the T cells may come from the graft donor.

The genes are TRBV18 and TRBJ1-1; D is possibly TRBD1 (6 bases). Germline V CDR1 and CDR2: KGHSH, LQKENI. This CDR3 region has 14 residues. Between the trimmed V and J ends, which lost 3 bases and 6 bases, there was a span of 14 bases. The CDR3 nucleotides read TGTGCCAGCTCACCGGAGACAGGTCATGCTGAAGCTTTCTTT. It encodes CASSPETGHAEAFF.

This clonotype appeared a few times. V gene TRBV20-1 combines with J gene TRBJ1-3; D call uncertain. The germline V gene encodes CDR1 DFQATT and CDR2 SNEGSKA (reference sequence). The ends were cut back, 0 bases at V and 0 bases at J, with 6 bases in the middle. CDR3 length: 14 residues. CDR3 in amino acids: CSAREGHSGNTIYF. The CDR3 bases are TGCAGTGCTAGAGAAGGGCACTCTGGAAACACCATATATTTT.

This clonotype was detected ten times or more. The chain joins TRBV20-1 to TRBJ2-1; D perhaps matches TRBD1 (6 bases). Germline CDR1 DFQATT, CDR2 SNEGSKA (reference sequence). Between the trimmed V and J ends, which lost 5 bases and 1 base, there was a span of 12 bases. The CDR3 runs to 14 residues. CDR3 protein: CSAARGTSYNEQFF. CDR3 sequence (DNA): TGCAGTGCTGCTCGTGGGACATCCTACAATGAGCAGTTCTTC.

This clonotype has a count of ten or more. The rearrangement joins TRBV6-1 to TRBJ2-2; D may be TRBD2 (6 bases). The CDR3 loop spans 15 amino acids. From germline, CDR1 is MNHNS and CDR2 SASEGT. Trimming cost V 6 bases and J 2 bases, with 13 bases left between them. Here the CDR3 DNA reads TGTGCCAGCAGCAAGGGACTCCGCAACACCGGGGAGCTGTTTTTT. Translating gives CASSKGLRNTGELFF.

This clonotype has a single count. A junction end diverges from the germline sequence, so it may reflect a read error. J is TRBJ2-3 and V is TRBV4-1; either TRBD1 or TRBD2 may fit D (5 bases each). The CDR3 is made up of 16 amino acids. Germline values: CDR1 MGHRA, CDR2 YSYEKL. The CDR3 region is CTSSQPRDRSTDTQYF. The DNA of the CDR3 is TGCACCAGCAGCCAACCCCGGGACCGAAGCACAGATACGCAGTATTTT.

This clonotype has more than one count but fewer than ten. The chain recombines TRBV25-1 with TRBJ2-7, with 7 bases that match TRBD2. Germline trimming cut 4 bases from V and 0 bases from J; bases unmatched to any gene: 6. Germline CDR1 MGHDK, CDR2 SYGVNS. This CDR3 is built from 15 residues. The CDR3 loop reads CASSVTGGFSYEQYF. In DNA, the CDR3 is TGTGCCAGCAGTGTCACGGGAGGATTCTCCTACGAGCAGTACTTC.

This clonotype was seen more than once but under ten times. This sequence joins TRBV15 and TRBJ2-2; tentatively, D is TRBD2 (5 bases). With 5 bases removed from V and 1 base from J, the gap between germline ends came to 14 bases. Germline CDR1 LNHNV, CDR2 YYDKDF (reference sequence). This CDR3 is 16 amino acids long. CDR3 in amino acids: CATSGLGSGNTGELFF. CDR3 nucleotide sequence: TGTGCCACCAGCGGACTGGGGTCCGGGAACACCGGGGAGCTGTTTTTT.

This clonotype was observed many times. The J gene is TRBJ2-1, the V gene TRBV20-1, with 7 nucleotides matching TRBD2. V lost 1 base and J lost 3; bases outside the gene matches: 3. The germline V gene encodes CDR1 DFQATT and CDR2 SNEGSKA (reference sequence). This CDR3 is built from 14 residues. CDR3 DNA sequence: TGCAGTGCTAGAGGGGGACTAATCTACAATGAGCAGTTCTTC. It yields the protein CSARGGLIYNEQFF.

This clonotype was seen at least ten times. This chain links TRBV20-1 with TRBJ1-2, with unresolved D. Trimming shortened V by 2 bases and J by 0 bases, and 4 bases separated the two germline ends. The germline V gene encodes CDR1 DFQATT and CDR2 SNEGSKA (reference sequence). The CDR3 is 12 amino acids. CDR3 in DNA: TGCAGTGCTAGAAATACTAACTATGGCTACACCTTC. This sequence encodes CSARNTNYGYTF.

The chain couples TRBV7-6 to TRBJ2-3; tentative D call: TRBD1 (6 bases). The CDR3 totals 18 residues. Trimming cost V 3 bases and J 4 bases, with 23 bases left between them. The germline V gene has CDR1 SGHVS and CDR2 FNYEAQ. In nucleotides, the CDR3 is TGTGCCAGCAGCTTGGGCACGCGCACCACAGGGCCCCCAGATACGCAGTATTTT. This encodes CASSLGTRTTGPPDTQYF.

This clonotype was counted a few times. The V and J genes are TRBV30 and TRBJ2-1; TRBD2 aligns across 10 bases. The CDR3 spans 13 residues. Losses at the gene ends were 4 bases for V and 4 bases for J; bases not matched to a gene: 1. Per the germline V gene, CDR1 is GTSNPN and CDR2 is SVGIG (reference sequence). The CDR3 DNA sequence: TGTGCCTGGAATAGCGGGGGGTACAATGAGCAGTTCTTC. Translating gives CAWNSGGYNEQFF.

The table lists this clonotype with many counts. The chain recombines TRBV7-8 with TRBJ2-2; possibly TRBD1 or TRBD2 for D (5 bases each). CDR1 is SGHVS, CDR2 FQNEAQ, per germline. CDR3 length: 16 residues. Trimming removed 10 bases from V and 4 bases from J, with 22 bases in between. The CDR3 region is CATPNGATRSTGELFF. The CDR3 DNA sequence: TGTGCCACCCCCAACGGGGCAACTCGTAGCACCGGGGAGCTGTTTTTT.

This clonotype was recorded many times. This chain connects TRBV20-1 to TRBJ2-7, with TRBD2 as a possible D gene (5 bases). Germline loops: CDR1 DFQATT, CDR2 SNEGSKA (reference sequence). The CDR3 loop spans 13 amino acids. Here the CDR3 DNA reads TGCAGGCCAGCCCGCACCGGGGTCTACGAGCAGTACTTC. Its translation: CRPARTGVYEQYF.

This clonotype was detected only a few times. V and J are TRBV5-1 and TRBJ2-3; D possibly corresponds to TRBD2 (5 bases). Between the trimmed V and J ends, which lost 0 bases and 5 bases, there was a span of 10 bases. This CDR3 contains 14 residues. Germline V gene sequence: CDR1 SGHRS, CDR2 YFSETQ. CDR3 DNA sequence: TGCGCCAGCAGCTTGGCCATAAGCGGAGATACGCAGTATTTT. Translation gives CASSLAISGDTQYF.

V gene TRBV19 combines with J gene TRBJ1-2; no definite D call. Trimming stripped 5 bases from V and 0 bases from J, with 13 bases between. Germline lookup yields CDR1 LNHDA and CDR2 SQIVND (reference sequence). There are 15 residues in the CDR3. CDR3 loop: CASSLDLRANYGYTF. CDR3 nucleotide sequence: TGTGCCAGTAGTTTGGACCTCCGAGCTAACTATGGCTACACCTTC.

The table lists this clonotype with many counts. The chain uses TRBV12-3 or TRBV12-4 and TRBJ2-1, with 10 bases aligning to TRBD2. V was clipped by 8 bases and J by 7 bases; unmatched bases: 8. The length of the CDR3 is 14 residues. The CDR3 DNA follows: TGTGCCAGCGGACAGCGGGAGGGCCTGAATGAGCAGTTCTTC. It codes for CASGQREGLNEQFF.

This clonotype was seen ten or more times. V usage is TRBV28 and J usage is TRBJ2-5; TRBD2 aligns across 7 bases. The CDR3 is made up of 14 amino acids. J gave up 7 bases and V 6 bases, and 11 bases lay outside the gene matches. Germline CDR1 and CDR2: MDHEN and SYDVKM. The CDR3 protein is CASSPPGGSWTQYF. CDR3 nucleotide sequence: TGTGCCAGCAGCCCCCCCGGCGGGAGTTGGACCCAGTACTTC. Together with reference TRBV28 and TRBJ2-5, the CDR3 gives the full variable domain: DVKVTQSSRYLVKRTGEKVFLECVQDMDHENMFWYRQDPGLGLRLIYFSYDVKMKEKGDIPEGYSVSREKKERFSLILESASTNQTSMYLCASSPPGGSWTQYFGPGTRLLVL.

The chain links TRBV7-9 to TRBJ1-6, with D possibly being TRBD1 (5 bases). The CDR3 sequence is 15 residues long. Germline V gene sequence: CDR1 SEHNR, CDR2 FQNEAQ (reference sequence). The germline V and J ends were trimmed by 0 bases and 9 bases, with 12 bases remaining between them. The CDR3 region has the DNA TGTGCCAGCAGCTTAGCGGGGGTAGCGGCTTCACCCCTCCACTTT. Protein product: CASSLAGVAASPLHF.

This clonotype has a count of ten or more. The rearrangement links TRBV29-1 to TRBJ2-5; 7 bases fit TRBD1. CDR1 and CDR2 from the germline V gene are SQVTM and ANQGSEA. This CDR3 is 12 amino acids long. The V and J ends lost 7 bases and 5 bases, in that order; junction bases with no gene match: 7. CDR3 amino acids: CSGTTGLETQYF. The CDR3 coding sequence is TGCAGCGGTACGACAGGGTTGGAGACCCAGTACTTC.

The chain recombines TRBV12-3 or TRBV12-4 with TRBJ2-4; either TRBD1 or TRBD2 may supply D (5 bases each). V was clipped by 0 bases and J by 0 bases, with 9 bases between them. The CDR3 spans 16 residues. As DNA, the CDR3 is TGTGCCAGCAGTTTAGCAGGGGAGAGAGCCAAAAACATTCAGTACTTC. Residues: CASSLAGERAKNIQYF.

This clonotype was found many times. The rearrangement joins TRBV20-1 to TRBJ1-2, with D possibly being TRBD1 (6 bases). Germline V gene data show CDR1 as DFQATT and CDR2 as SNEGSKA (reference sequence). The germline V and J ends were trimmed by 0 bases and 2 bases, with 13 bases remaining between them. This CDR3 contains 15 residues. Here the CDR3 DNA reads TGCAGTGCTAGAGACGTAAAAGGGGGAAACTATGGCTACACCTTC. Residues: CSARDVKGGNYGYTF.

With respect to this clonotype: A read error may explain this, as a much larger clone is one base away. The V and J genes are TRBV7-2 and TRBJ1-1, with 12 bases identical to TRBD1. Germline CDR1 is SGHTA and CDR2 is FQGNSA. The CDR3 is made up of 14 amino acids. Written as DNA, the CDR3 is TGTGCCACCAGCCGGGACAGGGGGCAAAGTGAAGCTTTCTTT. Its protein is CATSRDRGQSEAFF. The whole variable domain, remainder taken from reference TRBV7-2 and TRBJ1-1, is GAGVSQSPSNKVTEKGKDVELRCDPISGHTALYWYRQSLGQGLEFLIYFQGNSAPDKSGLPSDRFSAERTGGSVSTLTIQRTQQEDSAVYLCATSRDRGQSEAFFGQGTRLTVV.

This clonotype has at least ten counts. The chain employs TRBV15 and TRBJ2-7, with a possible D match to TRBD1 (6 bases). The CDR3 sequence is 13 residues long. The V end lost 0 bases, the J end lost 8 bases, and 11 bases lay between the germline ends. Germline V gives CDR1 LNHNV, CDR2 YYDKDF (reference sequence). CDR3 protein: CATSRDLGGQQYF. In DNA form, the CDR3 reads TGTGCCACCAGCAGAGATTTAGGGGGACAGCAGTACTTC.

The table lists this clonotype with a few counts. V usage is TRBV20-1 and J usage is TRBJ1-2; 8 nucleotides agree with TRBD1. The germline V gene encodes CDR1 DFQATT and CDR2 SNEGSKA (reference sequence). After removal of 6 bases from V and 7 bases from J, the junction contained 7 bases not matched to a gene. The CDR3 runs 12 residues. CDR3 nucleotide sequence: TGCAGTGCCAGACAGGGGTGGGTTGGCTACACCTTC. Its translation is CSARQGWVGYTF.

This clonotype has a count of ten or more. The chain carries TRBV20-1 and TRBJ2-3; 8 bases agree with TRBD2. This CDR3 is 15 amino acids long. V shed 2 bases and J 2 bases; nucleotides not matched to a gene: 6. Germline CDR1 and CDR2: DFQATT and SNEGSKA (reference sequence). CDR3 sequence (DNA): TGCAGTGCTAGACCCGGGACTAGTAACACAGATACGCAGTATTTT. Protein: CSARPGTSNTDTQYF.

The table lists this clonotype with many counts. The J gene is TRBJ2-5, the V gene TRBV20-1; either TRBD1 or TRBD2 may supply D (5 bases each). The CDR3 extends over 15 amino acids. The ends were cut back, 0 bases at V and 3 bases at J, with 14 bases in the middle. Germline CDR1 DFQATT, CDR2 SNEGSKA (reference sequence). CDR3 amino acids: CSAREATGGKETQYF. Written as DNA, the CDR3 is TGCAGTGCTAGAGAAGCGACTGGGGGAAAAGAGACCCAGTACTTC.

As concerns this clonotype: A much larger clone differs by one base, so this may be a read error. The J gene is TRBJ2-1, the V gene TRBV28; possible D gene TRBD1, 6 bases. Germline V gene data show CDR1 as MDHEN and CDR2 as SYDVKM. This CDR3 is built from 15 residues. The V end lost 3 bases, the J end lost 5 bases, and 14 bases lay between the germline ends. In DNA form, the CDR3 reads TGTGCCAGCAGTTTGACGACAGGATCCCACAATGAGCAGTTCTTC. Amino acid sequence: CASSLTTGSHNEQFF.

This clonotype was detected only a few times. This sequence joins TRBV18 and TRBJ1-1; D is possibly TRBD1 (6 bases). The ends were cut back, 3 bases at V and 4 bases at J, with 12 bases in the middle. The germline V gene encodes CDR1 KGHSH and CDR2 LQKENI. This CDR3 spans 14 amino acids. DNA of the CDR3: TGTGCCAGCTCACCCATACAGGGTTGCACTGAAGCTTTCTTT. Protein: CASSPIQGCTEAFF.

This clonotype was detected many times. The chain couples TRBV20-1 to TRBJ2-7; 8 nucleotides agree with TRBD1. The CDR3 is 13 amino acids. The germline gives CDR1 DFQATT, CDR2 SNEGSKA (reference sequence). V lost 4 bases and J lost 5; bases outside the gene matches: 7. CDR3 bases: TGCAGTGCTAACCGGGACAGGCGGAACGAGCAGTACTTC. Encoded protein: CSANRDRRNEQYF.